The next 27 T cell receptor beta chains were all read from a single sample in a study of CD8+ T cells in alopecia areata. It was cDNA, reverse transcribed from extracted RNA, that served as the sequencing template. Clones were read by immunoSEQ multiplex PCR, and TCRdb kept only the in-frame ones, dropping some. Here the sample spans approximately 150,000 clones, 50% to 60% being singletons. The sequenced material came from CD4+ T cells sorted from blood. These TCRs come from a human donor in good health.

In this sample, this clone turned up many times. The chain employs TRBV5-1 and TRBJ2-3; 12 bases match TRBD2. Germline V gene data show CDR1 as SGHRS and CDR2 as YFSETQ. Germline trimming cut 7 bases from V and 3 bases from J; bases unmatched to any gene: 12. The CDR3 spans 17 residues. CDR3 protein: CASGYYPGLAGTDTQYF. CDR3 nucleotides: TGCGCCAGCGGCTACTACCCCGGACTAGCGGGAACAGATACGCAGTATTTT.

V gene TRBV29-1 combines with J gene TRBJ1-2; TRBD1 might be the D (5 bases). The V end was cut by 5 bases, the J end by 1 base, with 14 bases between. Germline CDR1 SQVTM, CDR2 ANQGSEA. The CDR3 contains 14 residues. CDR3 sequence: CSVQRTHINYGYTF. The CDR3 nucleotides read TGCAGCGTTCAAAGGACACACATTAACTATGGCTACACCTTC.

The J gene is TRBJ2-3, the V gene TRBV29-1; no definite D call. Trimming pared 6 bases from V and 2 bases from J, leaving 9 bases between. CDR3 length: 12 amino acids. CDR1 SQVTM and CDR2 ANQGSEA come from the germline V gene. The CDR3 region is CSVLRTTDTQYF. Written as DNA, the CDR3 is TGCAGCGTCCTGCGGACCACAGATACGCAGTATTTT.

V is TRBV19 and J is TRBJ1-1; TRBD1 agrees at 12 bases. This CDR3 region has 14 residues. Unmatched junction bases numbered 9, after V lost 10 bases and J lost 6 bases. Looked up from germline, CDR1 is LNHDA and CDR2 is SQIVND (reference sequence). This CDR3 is CATTPRDRGPEAFF. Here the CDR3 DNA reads TGTGCCACTACACCCCGGGACAGGGGGCCTGAAGCTTTCTTT.

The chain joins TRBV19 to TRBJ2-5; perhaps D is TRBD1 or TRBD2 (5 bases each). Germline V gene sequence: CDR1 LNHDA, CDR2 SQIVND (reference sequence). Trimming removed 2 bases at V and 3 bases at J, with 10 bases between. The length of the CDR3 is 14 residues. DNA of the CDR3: TGTGCCAGTAGTATATGGGGGATGGAAGAGACCCAGTACTTC. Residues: CASSIWGMEETQYF. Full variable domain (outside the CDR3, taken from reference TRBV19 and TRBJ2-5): DGGITQSPKYLFRKEGQNVTLSCEQNLNHDAMYWYRQDPGQGLRLIYYSQIVNDFQKGDIAEGYSVSREKKESFPLTVTSAQKNPTAFYLCASSIWGMEETQYFGPGTRLLVL.

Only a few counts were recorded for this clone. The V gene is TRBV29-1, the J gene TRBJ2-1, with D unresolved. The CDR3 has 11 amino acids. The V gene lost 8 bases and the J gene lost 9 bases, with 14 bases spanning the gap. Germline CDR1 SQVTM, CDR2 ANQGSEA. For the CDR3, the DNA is TGCAGCTTCTACCATACCGGTGAGCAGTTCTTC. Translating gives CSFYHTGEQFF.

As DNA, the CDR3 is TGCGCCAGCAGCTTGTTGACCGACTACGAGCAGTACTTC. Protein sequence: CASSLLTDYEQYF. The rearrangement links TRBV5-1 to TRBJ2-7; D is uncertain. The CDR3 runs 13 residues. V lost 1 base and J 3 bases, leaving 8 bases between the germline ends. Germline CDR1 is SGHRS and CDR2 is YFSETQ.

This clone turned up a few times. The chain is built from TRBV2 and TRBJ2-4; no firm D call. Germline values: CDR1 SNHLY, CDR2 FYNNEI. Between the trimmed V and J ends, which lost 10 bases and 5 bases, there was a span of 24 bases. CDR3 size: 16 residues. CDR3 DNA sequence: TGTGCCACCCAGTTGGGTCCACTCGGCCCCCAAAACATTCAGTACTTC. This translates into CATQLGPLGPQNIQYF. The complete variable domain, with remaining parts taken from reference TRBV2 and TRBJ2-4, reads EPEVTQTPSHQVTQMGQEVILRCVPISNHLYFYWYRQILGQKVEFLVSFYNNEISEKSEIFDDQFSVERPDGSNFTLKIRSTKLEDSAMYFCATQLGPLGPQNIQYFGAGTRLSVL.

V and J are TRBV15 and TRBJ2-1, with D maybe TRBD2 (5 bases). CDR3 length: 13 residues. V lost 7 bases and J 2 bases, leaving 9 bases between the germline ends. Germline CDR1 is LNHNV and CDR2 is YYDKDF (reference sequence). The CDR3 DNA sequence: TGTGCCACCACAGGAGGCCCCTACAATGAGCAGTTCTTC. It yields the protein CATTGGPYNEQFF.

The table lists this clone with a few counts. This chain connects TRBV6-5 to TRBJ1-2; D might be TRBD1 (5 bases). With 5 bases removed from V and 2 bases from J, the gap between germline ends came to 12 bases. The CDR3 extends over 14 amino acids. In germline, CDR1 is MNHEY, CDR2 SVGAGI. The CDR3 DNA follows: TGTGCCAGCAGTCGCCGGGGGGAAAACTATGGCTACACCTTC. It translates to CASSRRGENYGYTF.

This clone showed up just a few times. CDR3 residues: CASSLVVTYEQYF. Here the CDR3 DNA reads TGTGCCAGCAGCTTAGTAGTCACCTACGAGCAGTACTTC. V and J are TRBV7-2 and TRBJ2-7; D is unclear. Trimming shortened V by 1 base and J by 2 bases, and 6 bases separated the two germline ends. Germline CDR1 SGHTA, CDR2 FQGNSA. This CDR3 region has 13 residues.

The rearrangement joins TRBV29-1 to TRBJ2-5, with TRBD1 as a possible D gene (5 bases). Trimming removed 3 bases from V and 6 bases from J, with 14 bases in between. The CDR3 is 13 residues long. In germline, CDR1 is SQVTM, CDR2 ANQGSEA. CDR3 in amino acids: CSVDGIGAQTQYF. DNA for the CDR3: TGCAGCGTTGACGGAATAGGGGCACAGACCCAGTACTTC.

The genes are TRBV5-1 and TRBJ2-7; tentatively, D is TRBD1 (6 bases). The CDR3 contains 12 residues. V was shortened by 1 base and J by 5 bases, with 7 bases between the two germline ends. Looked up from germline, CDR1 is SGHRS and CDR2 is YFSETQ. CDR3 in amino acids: CASSLNRDEQYF. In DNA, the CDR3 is TGCGCCAGCAGCTTGAACAGGGACGAGCAGTACTTC.

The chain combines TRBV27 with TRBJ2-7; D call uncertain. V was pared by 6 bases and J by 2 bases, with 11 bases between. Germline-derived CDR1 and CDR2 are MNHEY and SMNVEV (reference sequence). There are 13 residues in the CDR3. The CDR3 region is CASRETVAYEQYF. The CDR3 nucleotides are TGTGCCAGCAGAGAGACGGTGGCCTACGAGCAGTACTTC.

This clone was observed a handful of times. In DNA form, the CDR3 reads TGTGCCAGCAGCTCTCCGGACAGGAAAGCTGAAGCTTTCTTT. Residues: CASSSPDRKAEAFF. The genes are TRBV11-2 and TRBJ1-1; 7 positions agree with TRBD1. After removal of 4 bases from V and 6 bases from J, the junction contained 8 bases not matched to a gene. Germline V gene sequence: CDR1 SGHAT, CDR2 FQNNGV. The CDR3 is 14 amino acids.

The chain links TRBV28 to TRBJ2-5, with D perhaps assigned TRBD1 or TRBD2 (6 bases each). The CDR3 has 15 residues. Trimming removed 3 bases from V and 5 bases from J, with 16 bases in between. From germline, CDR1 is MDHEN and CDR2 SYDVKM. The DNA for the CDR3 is TGTGCCAGCAGTTTTCCAGGGGAGGTAACGGAGACCCAGTACTTC. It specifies CASSFPGEVTETQYF.

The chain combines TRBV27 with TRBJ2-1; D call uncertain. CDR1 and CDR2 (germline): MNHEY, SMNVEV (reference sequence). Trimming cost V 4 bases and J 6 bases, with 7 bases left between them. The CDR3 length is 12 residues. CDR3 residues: CASSSFGNEQFF. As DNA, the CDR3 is TGTGCCAGCAGTTCTTTCGGCAATGAGCAGTTCTTC.

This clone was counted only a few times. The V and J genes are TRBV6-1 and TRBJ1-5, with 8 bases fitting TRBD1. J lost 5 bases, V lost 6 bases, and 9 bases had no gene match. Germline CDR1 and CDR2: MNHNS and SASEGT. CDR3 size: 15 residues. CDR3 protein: CASRLGTGLDQPQHF. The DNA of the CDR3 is TGTGCCAGCAGACTCGGGACAGGTCTCGATCAGCCCCAGCATTTT.

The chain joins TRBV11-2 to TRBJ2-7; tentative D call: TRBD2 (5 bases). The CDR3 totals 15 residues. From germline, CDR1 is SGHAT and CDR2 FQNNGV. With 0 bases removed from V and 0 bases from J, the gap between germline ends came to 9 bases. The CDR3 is CASSLDRGSSYEQYF. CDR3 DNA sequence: TGTGCCAGCAGCTTAGATCGCGGGTCCTCCTACGAGCAGTACTTC.

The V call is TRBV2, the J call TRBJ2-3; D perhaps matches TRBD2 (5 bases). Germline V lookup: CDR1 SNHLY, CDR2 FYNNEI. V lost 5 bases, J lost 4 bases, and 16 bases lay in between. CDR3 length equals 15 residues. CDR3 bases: TGTGCCAGCAGTCTTTCTCGAGGGAGTGCAGATACGCAGTATTTT. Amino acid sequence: CASSLSRGSADTQYF.

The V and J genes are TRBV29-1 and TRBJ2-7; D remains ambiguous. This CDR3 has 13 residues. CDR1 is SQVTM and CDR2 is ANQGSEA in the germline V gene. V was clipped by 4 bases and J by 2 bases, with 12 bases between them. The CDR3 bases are TGCAGCGTTGGATCGACCAATCCCTACGAGCAGTACTTC. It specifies CSVGSTNPYEQYF.

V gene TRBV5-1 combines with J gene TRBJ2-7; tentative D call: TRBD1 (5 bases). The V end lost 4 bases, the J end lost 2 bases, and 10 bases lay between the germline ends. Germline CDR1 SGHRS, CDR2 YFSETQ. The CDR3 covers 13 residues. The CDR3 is CASSPDTAYEQYF. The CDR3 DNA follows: TGCGCCAGCAGCCCGGACACCGCCTACGAGCAGTACTTC.

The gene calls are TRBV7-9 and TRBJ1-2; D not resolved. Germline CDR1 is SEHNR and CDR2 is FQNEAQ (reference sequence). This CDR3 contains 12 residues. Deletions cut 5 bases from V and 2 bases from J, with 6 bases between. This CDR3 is CASSLGNYGYTF. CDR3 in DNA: TGTGCCAGCAGCCTCGGGAACTATGGCTACACCTTC.

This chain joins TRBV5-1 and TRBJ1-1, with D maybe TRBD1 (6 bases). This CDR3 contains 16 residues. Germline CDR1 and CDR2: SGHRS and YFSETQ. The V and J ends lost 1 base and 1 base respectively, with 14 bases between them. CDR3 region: CASSLFQGTSNTEAFF. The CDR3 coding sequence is TGCGCCAGCAGCTTGTTCCAGGGGACTTCGAACACTGAAGCTTTCTTT. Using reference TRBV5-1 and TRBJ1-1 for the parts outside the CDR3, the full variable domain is KAGVTQTPRYLIKTRGQQVTLSCSPISGHRSVSWYQQTPGQGLQFLFEYFSETQRNKGNFPGRFSGRQFSNSRSEMNVSTLELGDSALYLCASSLFQGTSNTEAFFGQGTRLTVV.

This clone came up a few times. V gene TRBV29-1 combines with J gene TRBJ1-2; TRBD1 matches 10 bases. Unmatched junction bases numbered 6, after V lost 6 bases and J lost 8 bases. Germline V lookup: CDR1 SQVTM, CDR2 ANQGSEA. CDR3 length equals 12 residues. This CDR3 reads CSVRQGAAGYTF. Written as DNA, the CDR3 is TGCAGCGTCAGACAGGGGGCCGCAGGCTACACCTTC. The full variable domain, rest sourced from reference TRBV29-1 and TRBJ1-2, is SAVISQKPSRDICQRGTSLTIQCQVDSQVTMMFWYRQQPGQSLTLIATANQGSEATYESGFVIDKFPISRPNLTFSTLTVSNMSPEDSSIYLCSVRQGAAGYTFGSGTRLTVV.

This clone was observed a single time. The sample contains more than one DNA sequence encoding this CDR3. CDR3 nucleotide sequence: TGCAGCGTCGCTAGCACAGATACGCAGTATTTT. This encodes CSVASTDTQYF. This chain connects TRBV29-1 to TRBJ2-3; no reliable D call. CDR3 size: 11 residues. V was shortened by 6 bases and J by 0 bases, with 4 bases between the two germline ends. Germline assignment: CDR1 SQVTM and CDR2 ANQGSEA.

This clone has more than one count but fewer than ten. The CDR3 DNA reads TGTGCCAGCAGTCAGACAGGCCTAAACACCTTC. Its translation: CASSQTGLNTF. The chain uses TRBV6-5 and TRBJ1-2; perhaps TRBD1 as D (6 bases). The V gene lost 5 bases and the J gene lost 12 bases, with 13 bases spanning the gap. Germline V CDR1 and CDR2: MNHEY, SVGAGI. The CDR3 is 11 residues long.